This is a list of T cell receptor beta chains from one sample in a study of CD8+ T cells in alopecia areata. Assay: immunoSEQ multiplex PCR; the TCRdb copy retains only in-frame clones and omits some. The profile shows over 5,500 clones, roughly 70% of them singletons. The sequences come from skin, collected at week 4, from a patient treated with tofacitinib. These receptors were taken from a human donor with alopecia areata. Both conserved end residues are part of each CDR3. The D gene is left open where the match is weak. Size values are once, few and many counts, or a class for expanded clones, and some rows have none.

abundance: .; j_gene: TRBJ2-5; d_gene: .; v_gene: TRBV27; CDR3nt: TGTGCCAGCAGTCCTTATTGGGGAGAGACCCAGTACTTC; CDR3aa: CASSPYWGETQYF
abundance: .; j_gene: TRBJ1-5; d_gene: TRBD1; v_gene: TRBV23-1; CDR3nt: TGCGCCAGCAGTCAATCTAGACAGGGAAGTTGCGGCAATCAGCCCCAGCATTTT; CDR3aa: CASSQSRQGSCGNQPQHF
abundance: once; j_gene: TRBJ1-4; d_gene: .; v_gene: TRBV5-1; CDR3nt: TGCGCCAGCAGCCTAAAGACGGCAACTAATGAAAAACTGTTTTTT; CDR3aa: CASSLKTATNEKLFF
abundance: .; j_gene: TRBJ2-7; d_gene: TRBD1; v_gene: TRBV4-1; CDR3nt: TGCGCCAGCAGCCAAGATAGGGGACAGGAGATAGGGGCATACGAGCAGTACTTC; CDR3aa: CASSQDRGQEIGAYEQYF
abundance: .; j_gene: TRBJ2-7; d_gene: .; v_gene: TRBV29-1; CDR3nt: TGCAGCGTTATCCCTGGAGACAAGCCCTACGAGCAGTACTTC; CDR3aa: CSVIPGDKPYEQYF
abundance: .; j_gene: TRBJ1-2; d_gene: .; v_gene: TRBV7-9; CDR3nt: TGTGCCAGCTCCCAGGGGAACTATGGCTACACCTTC; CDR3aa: CASSQGNYGYTF
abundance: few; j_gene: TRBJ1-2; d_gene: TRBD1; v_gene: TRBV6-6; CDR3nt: TGTGCCAGCAGTTACTCGGGACAGGCTTATGGCTACACCTTC; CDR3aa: CASSYSGQAYGYTF
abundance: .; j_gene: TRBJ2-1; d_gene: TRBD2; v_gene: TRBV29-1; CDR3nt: TGCAGCGTTACGGGACTAGAGTACAATGAGCAGTTCTTC; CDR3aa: CSVTGLEYNEQFF
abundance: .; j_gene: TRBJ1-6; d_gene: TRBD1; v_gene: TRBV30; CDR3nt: TGTGCCTGGAGTGTGTCGACAGGGGGCTTATGGGGCAATTCACCCCTCCACTTT; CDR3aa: CAWSVSTGGLWGNSPLHF
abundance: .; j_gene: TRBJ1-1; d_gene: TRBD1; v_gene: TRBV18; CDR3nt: TGTGCCAGCTCAACCAATACAGGGGTCACTGAAGCTTTCTTT; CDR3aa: CASSTNTGVTEAFF
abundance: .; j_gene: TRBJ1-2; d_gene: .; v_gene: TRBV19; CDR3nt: TGTGCCATCCAGACTTCCTATGGCTACACCTTC; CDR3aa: CAIQTSYGYTF
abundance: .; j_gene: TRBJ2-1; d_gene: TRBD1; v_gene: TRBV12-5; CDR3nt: TGTGCTAGTGGTGCCGGGACAGGGGCATACAATGAGCAGTTCTTC; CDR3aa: CASGAGTGAYNEQFF
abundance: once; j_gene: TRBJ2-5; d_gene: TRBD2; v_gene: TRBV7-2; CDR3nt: TGTGCCAGCAGCTTAGGAAGCGGGGATAGGGAGACCCAGTACTTC; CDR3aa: CASSLGSGDRETQYF
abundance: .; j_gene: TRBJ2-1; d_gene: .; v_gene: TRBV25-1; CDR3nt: TGTGCCAGCAGTGACGCAGGAACCTTCAATGAGCAGTTCTTC; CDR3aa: CASSDAGTFNEQFF
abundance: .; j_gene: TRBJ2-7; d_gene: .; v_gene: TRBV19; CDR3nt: TGTGCCAGTAGTTGGACAGAAGATACCGAGCAGTACTTC; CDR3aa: CASSWTEDTEQYF
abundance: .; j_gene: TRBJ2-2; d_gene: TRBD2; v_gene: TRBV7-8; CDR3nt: TGTGCCAGCAGCTTAGGGGTAGCGGGGGGGAACACCGGGGAGCTGTTTTTT; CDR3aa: CASSLGVAGGNTGELFF
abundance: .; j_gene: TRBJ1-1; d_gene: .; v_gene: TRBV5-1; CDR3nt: TGCGCCAGCAGCTTCACAACAGCCGCAAAGGGGACTGAAGCTTTCTTT; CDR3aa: CASSFTTAAKGTEAFF
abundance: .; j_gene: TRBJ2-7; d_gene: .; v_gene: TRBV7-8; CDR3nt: TGTGCCAGCAGCTCCACAGGGAGACTCTCCTACGAGCAGTACTTC; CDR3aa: CASSSTGRLSYEQYF
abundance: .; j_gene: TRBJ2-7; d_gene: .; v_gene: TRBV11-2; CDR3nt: TGTGCCAGCAGCCCCGGACAGTACTTC; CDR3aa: CASSPGQYF
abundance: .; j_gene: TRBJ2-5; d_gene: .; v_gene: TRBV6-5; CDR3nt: TGTGCCAGCAGCCAGATCGGGACAAGTCAAGAGACCCAGTACTTC; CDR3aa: CASSQIGTSQETQYF
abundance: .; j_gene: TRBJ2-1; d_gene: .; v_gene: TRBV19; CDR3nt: TGTGCCAGTAGCGAGCCCGAGTCCTACAATGAGCAGTTCTTC; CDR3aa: CASSEPESYNEQFF
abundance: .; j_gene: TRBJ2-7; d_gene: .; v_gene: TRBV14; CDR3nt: TGTGCCAGCAGTTGGACAGGGACTAGCGAGCAGTACTTC; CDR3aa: CASSWTGTSEQYF
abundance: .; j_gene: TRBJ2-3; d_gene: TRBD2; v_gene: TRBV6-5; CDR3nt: TGTGCCAGCAGAAACGGACTAGCCGGCACAGATACGCAGTATTTT; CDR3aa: CASRNGLAGTDTQYF
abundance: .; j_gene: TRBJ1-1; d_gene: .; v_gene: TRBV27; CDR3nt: TGTGCCAGCCGAAGTGGCAGGCAGATGAACACTGAAGCTTTCTTT; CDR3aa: CASRSGRQMNTEAFF
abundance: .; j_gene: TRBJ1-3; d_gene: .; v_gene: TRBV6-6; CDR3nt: TGTGCCAGCAGGATCGGGACGGCTGGAAACACCATATATTTT; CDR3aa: CASRIGTAGNTIYF
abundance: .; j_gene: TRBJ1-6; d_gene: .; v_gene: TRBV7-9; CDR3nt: TGTGCCAGCAGCCAAAATTACCGGTTCTCCTCCTATAATTCACCCCTCCACTTT; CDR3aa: CASSQNYRFSSYNSPLHF
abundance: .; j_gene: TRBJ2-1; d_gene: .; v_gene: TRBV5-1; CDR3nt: TGCGCCAGCAGCCGGGACAATGAGCAGTTCTTC; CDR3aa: CASSRDNEQFF
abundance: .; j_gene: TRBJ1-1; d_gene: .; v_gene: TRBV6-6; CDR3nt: TGTGCCAGCAGTTATTCGACAGCCCACACTGAAGCTTTCTTT; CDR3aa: CASSYSTAHTEAFF
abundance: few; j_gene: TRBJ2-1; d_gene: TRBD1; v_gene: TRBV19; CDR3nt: TGTGCCGCCGCAGGGGGCCCCTACAATGAGCAGTTCTTC; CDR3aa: CAAAGGPYNEQFF
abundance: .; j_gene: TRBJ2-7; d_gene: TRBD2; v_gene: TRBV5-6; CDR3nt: TGTGCCAGCAGCTTTTTAGCGGGAGGCCGCTACGAGCAGTACTTC; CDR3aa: CASSFLAGGRYEQYF
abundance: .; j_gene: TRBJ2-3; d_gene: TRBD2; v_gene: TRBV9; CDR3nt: TGTGCCAGCAGCGTCGGGACTAGCGGGAGGGCTAGCACAGATACGCAGTATTTT; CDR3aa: CASSVGTSGRASTDTQYF
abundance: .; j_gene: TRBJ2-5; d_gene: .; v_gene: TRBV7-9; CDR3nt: TGTGCCAGCAGCTTAGAGCCGGGACCAGCCCACAGGGAGTACTTC; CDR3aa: CASSLEPGPAHREYF
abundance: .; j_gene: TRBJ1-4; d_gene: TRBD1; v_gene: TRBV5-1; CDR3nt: TGCGCCAGCAGCGTGGGACAGGGTAATGAAAAACTGTTTTTT; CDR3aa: CASSVGQGNEKLFF
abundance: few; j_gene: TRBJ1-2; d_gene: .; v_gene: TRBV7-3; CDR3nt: TGTGCCAGCAGCCTAGGACTGAATAACTATGGCTACACCTTC; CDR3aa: CASSLGLNNYGYTF
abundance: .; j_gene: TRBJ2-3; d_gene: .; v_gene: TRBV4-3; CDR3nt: TGCGCCAGCAGCCAAGTGAACCTAATTAGCACAGATACGCAGTATTTT; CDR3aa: CASSQVNLISTDTQYF
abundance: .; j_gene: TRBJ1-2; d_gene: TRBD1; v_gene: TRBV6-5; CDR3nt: TGTGCCAGCAGAACCGACAGGGATGCAACCTTC; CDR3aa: CASRTDRDATF
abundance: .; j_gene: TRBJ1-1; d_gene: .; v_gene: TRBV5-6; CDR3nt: TGTGCCAGCAGCTCGATAATGAGCACTGAAGCTTTCTTT; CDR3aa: CASSSIMSTEAFF
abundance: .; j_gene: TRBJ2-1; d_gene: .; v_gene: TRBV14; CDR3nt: TGTGCCAGCAGCCAAGCAGGGACCTACAATGAGCAGTTCTTC; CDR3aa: CASSQAGTYNEQFF
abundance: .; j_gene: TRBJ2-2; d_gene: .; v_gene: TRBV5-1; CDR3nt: TGCGCCAGCAGCCACTCCCAGGGGCCGGCTGGGGAGCTGTTTTTT; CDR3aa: CASSHSQGPAGELFF
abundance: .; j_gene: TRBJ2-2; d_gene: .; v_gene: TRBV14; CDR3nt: TGTGCCAGCAGCCAACAGACTACCGGGGAGCTGTTTTTT; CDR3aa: CASSQQTTGELFF
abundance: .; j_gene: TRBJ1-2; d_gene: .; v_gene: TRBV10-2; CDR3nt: TGCGCCAGCAACAGACAGAAGGATGGCTACACCTTC; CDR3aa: CASNRQKDGYTF
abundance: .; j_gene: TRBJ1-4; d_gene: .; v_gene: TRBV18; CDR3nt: TGTGCCAGCTCCACAACAGGGATTAATGAAAAACTGTTTTTT; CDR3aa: CASSTTGINEKLFF
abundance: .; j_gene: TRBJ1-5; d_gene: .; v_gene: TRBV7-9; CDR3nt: TGTGCCAGCAGCCAAGCCCCCGGGACTTACAGCAATCAGCCCCAGCATTTT; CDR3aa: CASSQAPGTYSNQPQHF
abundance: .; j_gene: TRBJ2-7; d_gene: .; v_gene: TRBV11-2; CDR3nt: TGTGCCAGCAGCACACAAGGTTACCTTTTTCTCTACGAGCAGTACTTC; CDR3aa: CASSTQGYLFLYEQYF
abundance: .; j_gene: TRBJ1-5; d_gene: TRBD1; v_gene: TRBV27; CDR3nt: TGTGCCAGCAGTCTCTACACAGGGGGAGTCAATCAGCCCCAGCATTTT; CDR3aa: CASSLYTGGVNQPQHF
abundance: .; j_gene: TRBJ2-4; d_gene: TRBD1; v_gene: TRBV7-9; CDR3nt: TGTGCCAGCAGCGAAAATACAGGGGGCAGGAGGAACATTCAGTACTTC; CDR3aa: CASSENTGGRRNIQYF